This passage covers 10 T cell receptor beta chains from one sample sequenced in a study of Tregs in tolerant kidney transplant recipients. Assay: immunoSEQ multiplex PCR; the TCRdb copy retains only in-frame clones and omits some. The data contain over 60,000 clones, under 98% of them singletons. Sample: CD4+ T cells from blood, taken before the transplant. Every receptor here comes from a human donor who received a combined kidney and bone marrow transplant.

V and J are TRBV28 and TRBJ1-1; TRBD1 might be the D (5 bases). Trimming took 7 bases from V and 11 from J, leaving 17 bases between them. The length of the CDR3 is 12 residues. CDR1 and CDR2 (germline): MDHEN, SYDVKM. The CDR3 nucleotides read TGTGCCAGCAACCCCTTGGGGGGTCGGGCTTTCTTT. This translates into CASNPLGGRAFF.

The V gene is TRBV5-1, the J gene TRBJ2-1; 12 nucleotides agree with TRBD2. The CDR3 is 18 residues long. The ends lost 4 bases at V and 0 bases at J; junction bases unmatched: 8. The germline gives CDR1 SGHRS, CDR2 YFSETQ. As DNA, the CDR3 is TGCGCCAGCAGCACCCCTAGCGGGGGGGCCCTCTCCTACAATGAGCAGTTCTTC. Translated: CASSTPSGGALSYNEQFF.

The chain links TRBV4-2 to TRBJ2-5, with D hard to call. The germline gives CDR1 LGHNA, CDR2 YNFKEQ. Between the trimmed V and J ends, which lost 0 bases and 3 bases, there was a span of 2 bases. The CDR3 totals 12 residues. The CDR3 nucleotides are TGTGCCAGCAGCCAAGATAAAGAGACCCAGTACTTC. Translated: CASSQDKETQYF.

This chain joins TRBV7-9 and TRBJ2-1, with no clear D. Between the trimmed V and J ends, which lost 3 bases and 8 bases, there was a span of 14 bases. The CDR3 consists of 14 residues. The V gene's germline CDR1 is SEHNR and CDR2 FQNEAQ (reference sequence). CDR3 protein: CASSLNQESHEQFF. CDR3 nucleotides: TGTGCCAGCAGCTTGAATCAAGAGTCCCATGAGCAGTTCTTC.

This clone came up once. CDR3 in amino acids: CASSLGLYSNQPQHF. Written as DNA, the CDR3 is TGTGCCAGCAGCTTAGGGCTTTATAGCAATCAGCCCCAGCATTTT. The chain employs TRBV7-2 and TRBJ1-5; no definite D call. This CDR3 is 15 amino acids long. Germline V lookup: CDR1 SGHTA, CDR2 FQGNSA. The V gene lost 1 base and the J gene lost 0 bases, with 7 bases spanning the gap.

This chain links TRBV29-1 with TRBJ1-5, with D possibly TRBD1 on 6 matching bases. Trimming removed 4 bases at V and 0 bases at J, with 16 bases between. Per germline, CDR1 SQVTM and CDR2 ANQGSEA. The CDR3 spans 16 residues. CDR3 DNA: TGCAGCGTTGCCCCGGCTGGGACATTTAGCAATCAGCCCCAGCATTTT. It translates to CSVAPAGTFSNQPQHF.

The chain links TRBV18 to TRBJ2-4; TRBD1 is a possible D gene (6 bases). Per the germline V gene, CDR1 is KGHSH and CDR2 is LQKENI. Trimming cost V 10 bases and J 2 bases, with 12 bases left between them. The CDR3 extends over 13 amino acids. The CDR3 protein is CATNQGTKNIQYF. The CDR3 DNA sequence: TGTGCCACCAACCAGGGGACCAAAAACATTCAGTACTTC.

V gene TRBV7-2 combines with J gene TRBJ2-3; 7 positions match TRBD2. V trimming: 5 bases; J trimming: 2 bases; junction bases outside the gene matches: 7. Germline V CDR1 and CDR2: SGHTA, FQGNSA. CDR3 length: 15 residues. CDR3 sequence: CASSQSGTPTDTQYF. The CDR3 nucleotides are TGTGCCAGCAGCCAAAGCGGGACTCCCACAGATACGCAGTATTTT. The full variable domain, rest sourced from reference TRBV7-2 and TRBJ2-3, is GAGVSQSPSNKVTEKGKDVELRCDPISGHTALYWYRQSLGQGLEFLIYFQGNSAPDKSGLPSDRFSAERTGGSVSTLTIQRTQQEDSAVYLCASSQSGTPTDTQYFGPGTRLTVL.

V and J are TRBV7-2 and TRBJ1-5, with D unresolved. This CDR3 contains 14 residues. From germline, CDR1 is SGHTA and CDR2 FQGNSA. V shed 4 bases and J shed 4 bases, with 11 bases lying between them. In DNA form, the CDR3 reads TGTGCCAGCAGCTACGGGAGGCCAAATCAGCCCCAGCATTTT. Protein product: CASSYGRPNQPQHF.

CDR3 sequence: CATSSLNQPQHF. CDR3 sequence (DNA): TGTGCCACCAGCAGTCTTAATCAGCCCCAGCATTTT. The rearrangement uses TRBV15 and TRBJ1-5; the D is unclear. Per the germline V gene, CDR1 is LNHNV and CDR2 is YYDKDF (reference sequence). There are 12 residues in the CDR3. Trimming took 3 bases from V and 4 from J, leaving 4 bases between them.